This entry features one TCR beta chain sequence. Its target antigen remains unknown. No base quality information exists; no much larger clone differs at one position. The data originate from a study of cytomegalovirus exposure and HLA in healthy donors (dated by TCRdb to the late 2010s). Regarding the study in general: An earlier analysis of 587 of the donors reported approximately 280 Gb of sequence data and 100 million to 120 million unique TCR beta sequences obtained from roughly 170 million T cells. An earlier analysis of roughly 600 of the donors used high-throughput TCR beta sequencing to judge whether each TCR beta V gene segment behaved as functional or pseudogenic. The study profiled the T cell repertoires of hundreds of subjects by immunosequencing and related them to cytomegalovirus serostatus. The genetic ancestry cluster associated with self-reported Caucasian donors included 70% to 85% of the roughly 390 genotyped donors. To predict cytomegalovirus infection status, the study brought together high-throughput TCR immunosequencing, statistical association of individual TCRs with disease status, and machine learning. Both class I and class II loci were covered by HLA typing, at four-digit resolution. Among about 360 genotyped donors of the cohort, an average of about 240,000 unique TCR beta nucleotide sequences were sequenced per donor, roughly 20% of them non-productive. Donor age, sex, ethnicity and CMV serostatus were compiled alongside the repertoire data. Rather than using new phenotypic data, the later analysis identified candidate immune exposures from TCR beta sequences and from how often those sequences occurred across donors. The study aimed to test whether cataloging public T cell receptors could reveal signatures of past pathogen exposure. All discovery cohort repertoires had been generated on a single sequencing platform. A later genetic analysis took genome-wide SNP genotypes for about 65% of the 666 donors and used that subset as a discovery cohort. In addition to the first cohort of 500 to 850 subjects, a separate validation cohort of around 110 different subjects was used. In a later analysis, previously published TCR beta repertoires from fewer than 750 donors were re-analyzed and high-resolution HLA genotyping was added so that TCR occurrence patterns could be studied. Approximately 300 gigabases of sequencing data and 91 million or so unique TCR sequences made up an early release that covered 640 HLA-typed donors. Typing coverage differed by locus: A, B, C, DRB1 and DQB1 were typed in roughly 629-630 donors, DQA1 in around 500, DPA1 in 600 to 610, and DPB1 in 472. A handful of DR-DQ haplotypes were handled as single units for association and clustering because linkage in the cohort was strong.

General study outcomes and caveats: A further reported finding was that TCR beta sequences accurately predicted the HLA-A and HLA-B alleles for most subjects in the first cohort. According to the authors, the approach could potentially be generalized to other disease states and immunological phenotypes. Three of the identified cytomegalovirus-associated TCR beta chains were confirmed in vitro to be specific for cytomegalovirus antigens. In a later analysis, HLA-associated TCR beta chains were found to be more clonally expanded and to have lower generation probabilities than equally common non-associated chains. A group of highly shared sequence variants was considered likely to be a technical artifact of the sequencing pipeline. Because some donors lacked HLA typing at each locus, the association tests relied only on the typed subset. An earlier analysis of approximately 500 of the donors showed that most TCR beta V segments appeared in productive rearrangements either about 87% or about 30% of the time, which broadly matched IMGT annotations. In a later genetic analysis, a missense DCLRE1C variant was associated with V-gene and J-gene trimming of TCR beta chains, and the association was replicated in an independent cohort. In a later analysis, over 15,000 TCR beta sequences were associated with specific HLA alleles at a false discovery rate of 0.05. Strong co-occurrence of HLA alleles, especially DR and DQ, made assigning TCR associations to individual alleles difficult. The study gave a list of around 170 TCR beta chains associated with cytomegalovirus. The cohort was sequenced for TCR beta chains only, and without alpha or paired-chain data the features that could be detected were limited. A later genetic analysis reported fewer N-insertions in productive TCRs among donors in an Asian-associated ancestry cluster than the roughly 620-donor mean. The earlier analysis of almost 600 of the donors excluded seventeen rarely observed V segments, including chromosome 9 orphons, because counts were too low. For the cohort, immune exposure information was limited to CMV serostatus. In a later analysis, TCR association rates were found to vary across HLA loci, with the most associated TCRs seen for DRB1 alleles and the fewest for HLA-C alleles. Most TCR sequences were observed very rarely across donors, whereas some public TCRs were present in many individuals. The classifier was reported to diagnose cytomegalovirus status with high specificity and sensitivity in both the original and validation cohorts. In a later analysis, several top co-occurrence clusters were reported to appear linked to parvovirus B19, influenza, CMV and Epstein-Barr virus. Sequencing depth was assumed to be roughly uniform across donors in the presence/absence analyses, though that assumption may not hold. A later analysis found that most CMV-associated TCR beta chains appeared HLA-restricted, with HLA associations seemingly driven largely by CMV exposure. Linkage disequilibrium might explain the correlated functional status among segregating V segments, but an unknown experimental factor could not be ruled out.

The method was the immunoSEQ multiplex PCR assay. The multiplex PCR relied on a mix of 60 forward primers for TCR Vbeta segments and 13 reverse primers for TCR Jbeta segments. The CDR3 region of rearranged TCR beta genes was amplified from genomic DNA with a multiplex PCR assay. On the Illumina HiSeq System, the amplified TCR beta libraries were sequenced as 87-base-pair reads. The paper's data handling went like this. Across the 600 to 700 repertoires, a later analysis counted around 80 million unique TCR beta chains, 9 million to 14 million of which were shared by at least two donors. A nearest-neighbor algorithm error-corrected the raw reads and collapsed the reads into unique sequences, merging closely related sequences to remove PCR and sequencing errors. CDR3 sequences were aligned to IMGT reference sequences to assign V, D and J gene segments. For a sequence to be retained, at least a six-nucleotide match to both a V gene segment and a J gene segment was required. Rearrangements were called productive when the CDR3 lacked stop codons and stayed in frame with V and J; all others were non-productive. CDR3 was defined according to IMGT convention as the region running from the second conserved V-encoded cysteine to the conserved J-encoded phenylalanine. Sequences without an unambiguous match to a single V gene segment were excluded from the earlier analysis of several hundred of the donors. In an earlier analysis of a few hundred of the donors, a V segment was called functional when productive rearrangements were above 56.7%, and segregating when the standard deviation between donors exceeded 5%. A statistical classification framework was built for diagnosing cytomegalovirus status from the catalog of TCR beta chain sequences. In a later analysis, TCR nucleotide sequences were compared against IMGT/GENE-DB human TR gene sequences so that V and J genes could be assigned. Using the TCRdist pipeline, a later analysis assigned CDR3 sequences along with most-parsimonious VDJ recombination scenarios. In a later analysis, every TCR beta chain was defined by the combination of its CDR3 amino acid sequence and its V-gene family, and reads without a unique V-gene family were dropped. A later analysis removed 592 highly shared, low-generation-probability nucleotide sequences to deal with suspected cross-contamination and a sequencing artifact. A later analysis calculated a clonal expansion index for each public chain from normalized within-repertoire ranks of inferred template counts. Generation probabilities in a later analysis came from a VDJ recombination model fitted to out-of-frame rearrangements, and those results were checked against IGoR. In a later analysis, hypergeometric tests were used to score TCR-TCR, TCR-HLA and TCR-CMV co-occurrence, with a repertoire-size bias correction applied to TCR pairs. To estimate false discovery rates, a later analysis permuted the HLA or CMV assignments 20 times. In a later analysis, co-occurring TCRs were grouped using DBSCAN, with TCRdist sequence similarity added in when clustering inside HLA-allele-positive subsets. Repertoires with fewer than 30,000 or more than 120,000 public chains were left out of co-occurrence clustering, as were about five repertoires with anomalous nucleotide sharing. TCRdb holds this immuneACCESS table with in-frame rearrangements only. Some clones are missing; in checked studies, unresolved V genes explain under half, and the rest has no known cause. V, J and clone size were drawn from that table, and D and trimming were deduced from the DNA. The sample contains under 130,000 clones, 70% to 80% of them found a single time. The ten largest clones add up to approximately 3% of the sample.

The cohort consisted of hundreds of healthy bone marrow donors. At the time of sampling, all cohort members were nominally healthy, though unrecorded immune exposures were likely present. The donor was CMV seronegative and was included in the group of several hundred seronegative cohort members. Every donor gave a peripheral blood sample, and the peripheral blood mononuclear cells from that sample were used for TCR beta sequencing. Genomic DNA was extracted from the blood cell samples with the Qiagen DNeasy Blood Extraction Kit. This TCR was recovered from a woman in her forties in good health and CMV-seronegative. Material: PBMCs.

The CDR3 region has the sequence CSVGQTSYEQYF. DNA sequence: TGCAGCGTTGGACAGACTTCCTACGAGCAGTACTTC. The chain is assembled from TRBV29-1 and TRBJ2-7, and TRBD1 may be the D gene, going by 5 matching bases. The germline V gene supplies CDR1 SQVTM and CDR2 ANQGSEA. V loses 4 bases, J loses 1 base, and the germline ends lie 8 bases apart. The CDR3 starts with the cysteine, ends with the phenylalanine, and has 12 residues. Just CDR3 DNA is preserved here, 36 bases in frame from base 1.